This TCR beta chain was identified during a study of cytomegalovirus exposure and HLA in healthy donors (TCRdb year 2017). Notes on the research overall: According to a later analysis, one platform produced both the roughly 130 validation repertoires and the 730 or so repertoires of the first cohort. The aim of the study was to test whether cataloging public T cell receptors could identify signatures of past pathogen exposure. Along with the approximately 650-subject first cohort, a separate validation cohort of over a hundred different subjects was used. High-throughput TCR immunosequencing, statistical association of individual TCRs with disease status, and machine learning were combined to predict cytomegalovirus infection status. What the authors observed across the whole study: In vitro tests confirmed that a few of the cytomegalovirus-associated TCR beta chains recognize cytomegalovirus antigens. Most TCR sequences were observed very rarely across donors, whereas some public TCRs were present in many individuals. The authors suggested that the approach could potentially be generalized to other disease states and immunological phenotypes. Cytomegalovirus status was reported to be diagnosed by the classifier with high specificity and sensitivity in both the original and validation cohorts. Subsequent analysis determined that TCRs grouped into clusters in the first cohort also showed a tendency toward co-occurrence across the 90 to 150 validation repertoires, and roughly 94% of cluster scores exceeded 0. A total of roughly 160 TCR beta chains were listed by the study as associated with cytomegalovirus. All 120 or so repertoires were used to score co-occurrence in the validation cohort in a later analysis, because that analysis had no HLA typing for the cohort.

Library method: the immunoSEQ multiplex PCR assay. The study's own analysis went as follows. A statistical classification framework was built to diagnose cytomegalovirus status from the catalog of TCR beta chain sequences. TCRdb retrieved this table from immuneACCESS and kept in-frame rearrangements only. Not all clones are present; in checked studies, unresolved V genes account for under half, and no reason is known for the remainder. The D gene and trimming were derived from the DNA, and the V and J assignments and clone size from that table. The sample table records around 150,000 clones; 88% of these occur just once. The top ten clonotypes cover 7.5% to 8.5% of the sample. Remarks on this clone: It lacks a known antigen. Base qualities are not recorded, but no much larger clone differs from it by a single base.

The donors belonged to the validation cohort of around 130 subjects, which was separate from the approximately 610-subject first cohort. The V and J ends are trimmed by 5 bases and 8 bases, leaving 12 bases between them. Inclusive of the bounding cysteine and phenylalanine, the CDR3 is 12 residues long. Kept here is only the CDR3 DNA, which spans 36 bases and is read in frame from base 1. CDR1 and CDR2 are drawn from the germline V gene (reference sequence): LNHDA, SQIVND. Sequences were obtained from PBMCs. This receptor was taken from a woman under 30 in good health and CMV-seropositive. The chain was built from TRBV19 and TRBJ1-2; a confident D gene designation cannot be given. CDR3 sequence: CASSVPGGGYTF. The nucleotides are TGTGCCAGTAGTGTTCCGGGAGGGGGCTACACCTTC.